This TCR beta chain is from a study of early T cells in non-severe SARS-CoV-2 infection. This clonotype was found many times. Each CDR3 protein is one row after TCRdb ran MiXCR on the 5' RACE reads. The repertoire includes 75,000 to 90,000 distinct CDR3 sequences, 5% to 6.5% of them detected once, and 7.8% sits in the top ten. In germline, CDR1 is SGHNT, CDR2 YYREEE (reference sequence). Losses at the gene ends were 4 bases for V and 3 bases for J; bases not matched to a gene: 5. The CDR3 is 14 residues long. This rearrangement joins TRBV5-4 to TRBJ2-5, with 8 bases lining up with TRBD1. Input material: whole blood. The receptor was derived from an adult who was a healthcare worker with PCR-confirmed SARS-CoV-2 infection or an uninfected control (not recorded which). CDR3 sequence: CASSTGQAKETQYF. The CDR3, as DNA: TGTGCCAGCAGCACGGGACAGGCGAAAGAGACCCAGTACTTC.